This TCR beta chain was captured by sequencing in a study of vaccination and CD4 T cells after COVID-19. Study in general: Post-vaccine specimens were obtained a median approximately 70 days after dose two (range 14 to 241).

This clonotype was seen a few times. TCRdb reanalysed the PCR reads using MiXCR and keeps one entry per CDR3 protein. The sample shows about 20,000 distinct CDR3 sequences, around 50% of them seen only once. Germline assignment: CDR1 SGHTA and CDR2 FQGNSA. CDR3 length: 11 residues. V was clipped by 5 bases and J by 5 bases, with 6 bases between them. The clonotype comes from a human donor who had recovered from COVID-19. This chain links TRBV7-2 with TRBJ2-5; no reliable D call. The source was CD4+ T cells from blood, collected before SARS-CoV-2 vaccination. The CDR3 nucleotides are TGTGCCAGCAGCCGCACGGAGACCCAGTACTTC. This codes for CASSRTETQYF.